This paragraph reports one T cell receptor (beta chain). Antigen unknown. These data originate in a study of a mutant IDH1 vaccine in newly diagnosed glioma. The overall study: Eight vaccine doses were administered to patients at weeks 1, 3, 5, 7, 11, 15, 19 and 23. Treated patients showed a male proportion of around 62%, a female proportion of about 40%, and a mean age of about 41 years. Previous care, which was radiotherapy, temozolomide, or both, most often involved both.

V was clipped by 3 bases and J by 0 bases, with 12 bases between them. The CDR3 is made up of 16 amino acids. CDR1 and CDR2 from the germline V gene are SGDLS and YYNGEE. Regarding time point: week 11, during vaccination. A single vaccine dose contained 300 ug of mutant IDH1 20-mer peptide, and topical imiquimod was used with it. Profiling relied on immunoSEQ multiplex PCR, and the TCRdb table lists in-frame clones only, not all of them. The sample carries 55,000 or so clones, 90% to 95% recorded once. The sample consisted of PBMCs, taken from a glioma patient whose treatment included an IDH1 peptide vaccine. The origin of this receptor is a man aged 50 to 59 with glioma. The V and J genes are TRBV9 and TRBJ2-2; no reliable D call. The CDR3: CASSAMSHPNTGELFF. The CDR3 bases are TGTGCCAGCAGCGCAATGAGCCACCCGAACACCGGGGAGCTGTTTTTT. Looking up the rest from reference TRBV9 and TRBJ2-2 gives the full variable domain: DSGVTQTPKHLITATGQRVTLRCSPRSGDLSVYWYQQSLDQGLQFLIQYYNGEERAKGNILERFSAQQFPDLHSELNLSSLELGDSALYFCASSAMSHPNTGELFFGEGSRLTVL.